A selection of T cell receptor beta chains follows, all from one sample in a study of blood T cell repertoires in COVID-19. Sequenced by immunoSEQ multiplex PCR; TCRdb stores in-frame clones only, minus some. Of about 230,000 clones listed, 87% are singletons. Sequenced input: PBMCs or T cells enriched from blood (not recorded which). These receptors were collected from a man between 25 and 39 years old who had recovered from COVID-19. The CDR3 runs from the conserved cysteine through the conserved F or W.

cdr3_length,v_call,cdr3_aa
14,TRBV5-1,CASSLGTEGETQYF
16,TRBV6-5,CASSYSGQGSTDTQYF
16,TRBV9,CASSVELSSGLNEQFF
16,TRBV9,CASSVPDRGNTGELFF
11,TRBV28,CASSPGGSEYF
15,TRBV3-1/TRBV3-2,CASSHPAGPTDTQYF
14,TRBV7-2,CASSLADSNYGYTF
13,TRBV28,CASSLEIIQGAFF
18,TRBV24-1,CATSDLGLAGEPGDTQYF
11,TRBV12-3/TRBV12-4,CASRGGSPLHF
15,TRBV9,CASSVGLARTDTQYF
11,TRBV2,CARDRETEAFF
11,TRBV20-1,CSASGTYGYTF
15,TRBV11-3,CASSTTDRGRSEQFF
16,TRBV4-2,CASSLTLDKPNTEAFF
16,TRBV28,CASSSGQVITTYEQYF
18,TRBV7-2,CASGQPRDRFVNTGELFF
15,TRBV7-2,CASSLDWARNSPLHF
15,TRBV4-2,CASSQSYNFNEKLFF
16,TRBV27,CASSQPGLSGNTEAFF
16,TRBV30,CAWTRGSSPNTGELFF
13,TRBV28,CASPGTGDTEAFF
22,TRBV27,CANAPPRRTSGRPGPRTDTQYF
13,TRBV5-4,CASGRGKNSPLHF
12,TRBV3-1/TRBV3-2,CASSQDGSREVF
13,TRBV12-5,CASGLVGRNEQFF
13,TRBV7-2,CASSSGMNTEAFF
15,TRBV28,CASSFAATSNQPQHF
16,TRBV9,CASSTLAGGPGETQYF
14,TRBV6-2/TRBV6-3,CASSSYWTNTEAFF
17,TRBV5-6,CASSLEMGLAEPYEQYF
16,TRBV25-1,CASSVAGTGFQETQYF
15,TRBV28,CASRMGYLTPYEQYF
14,TRBV7-9,CASSLGGGYTEAFF
16,TRBV7-9,CASSLEVTDVSEKLFF
12,TRBV27,CASAQGGQPQHF
14,TRBV5-1,CASSSTQGHYGYTF
15,TRBV4-2,CASGLLAGGQETQYF
14,TRBV24-1,CATSPTSGTDTQYF
17,TRBV9,CASSVAFASGEYNEQFF
15,TRBV18,CASSGLAGGPDTQYF
18,TRBV6-2/TRBV6-3,CASSSSSGRRLGGEPQHF
12,TRBV30,CAWNPGTGSAFF
14,TRBV18,CASSPGTSGETQYF
17,TRBV27,CASSLLSRRVDTGELFF
17,TRBV12-5,CASGLVYGRAGDGGYTF
12,TRBV3-1/TRBV3-2,CASSSRLTEAFF
15,TRBV28,CASSTPGSSGEKLFF
15,TRBV5-1,CASSLAAGGYNEQFF
16,TRBV5-8,CASSPRTGRPKNIQYF
13,TRBV5-8,CASRTEGDYEQYF
14,TRBV6-5,CASGAGAGTGELFF
14,TRBV3-1/TRBV3-2,CASSPGDLGEEQYF
14,TRBV7-3,CASSLGLASDTQYF
12,TRBV27,CASSSVAYEQYF
15,TRBV28,CASSSRLLGNQPQHF
13,TRBV6-5,CASSPGGNQPQHF
16,TRBV5-1,CASSLATGGSQETQYF
16,TRBV4-3,CASSLGTGTGNSPLHF
19,TRBV7-9,CASSLHGSGQGSSNSPLHF